This T cell receptor beta chain appears in the sequencing data of a study of cytomegalovirus exposure and HLA in healthy donors. Amplification used 60 Vbeta primers and 13 Jbeta primers. Profiled with immunoSEQ multiplex PCR; TCRdb holds only in-frame clones, not every one. The profile shows some 32,000 clones, 87% of them singletons. Germline CDR1 and CDR2: MDHEN and SYDVKM. V lost 1 base, J lost 6 bases, and 4 bases lay in between. The CDR3 consists of 12 residues. This TCR derives from a boy younger than 18 in good health and CMV-seronegative. The specimen was PBMCs. The V and J genes are TRBV28 and TRBJ1-5; D call uncertain. CDR3 loop: CASSLSLQPQHF. The CDR3 nucleotides read TGTGCCAGCAGTTTATCCCTTCAGCCCCAGCATTTT.